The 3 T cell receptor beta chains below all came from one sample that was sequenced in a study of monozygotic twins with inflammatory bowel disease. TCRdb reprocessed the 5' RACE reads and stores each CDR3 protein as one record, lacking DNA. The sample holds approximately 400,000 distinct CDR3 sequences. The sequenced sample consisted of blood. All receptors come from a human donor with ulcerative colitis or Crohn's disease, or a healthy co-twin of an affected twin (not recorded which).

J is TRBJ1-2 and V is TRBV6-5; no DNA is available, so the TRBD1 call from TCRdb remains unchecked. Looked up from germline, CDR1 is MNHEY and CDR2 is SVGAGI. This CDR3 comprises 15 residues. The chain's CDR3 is CASSYSGRPLYGYTF.

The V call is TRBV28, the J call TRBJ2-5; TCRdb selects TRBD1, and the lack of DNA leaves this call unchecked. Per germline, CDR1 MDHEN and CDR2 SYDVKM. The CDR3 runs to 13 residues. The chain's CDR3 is CASSLTPKETQYF.

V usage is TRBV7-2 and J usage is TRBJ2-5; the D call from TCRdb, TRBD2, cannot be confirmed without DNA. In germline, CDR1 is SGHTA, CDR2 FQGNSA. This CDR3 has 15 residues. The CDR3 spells CASSTNGGARETQYF.